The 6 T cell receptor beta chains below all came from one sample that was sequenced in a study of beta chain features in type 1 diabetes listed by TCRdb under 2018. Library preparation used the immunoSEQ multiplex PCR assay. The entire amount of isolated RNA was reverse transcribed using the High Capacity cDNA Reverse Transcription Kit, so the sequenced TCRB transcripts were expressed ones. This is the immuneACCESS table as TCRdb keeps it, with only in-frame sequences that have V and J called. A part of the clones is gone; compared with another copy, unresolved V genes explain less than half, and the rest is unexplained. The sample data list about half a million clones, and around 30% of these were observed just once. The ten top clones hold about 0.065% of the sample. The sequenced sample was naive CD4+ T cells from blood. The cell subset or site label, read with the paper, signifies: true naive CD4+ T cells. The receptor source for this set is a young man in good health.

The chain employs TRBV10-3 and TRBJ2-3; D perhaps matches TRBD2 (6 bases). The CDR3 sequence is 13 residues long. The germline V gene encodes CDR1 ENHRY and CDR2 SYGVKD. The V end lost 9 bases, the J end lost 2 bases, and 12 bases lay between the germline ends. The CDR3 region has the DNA TGTGCCATTCTAGCGCCCAACACAGATACGCAGTATTTT. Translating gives CAILAPNTDTQYF.

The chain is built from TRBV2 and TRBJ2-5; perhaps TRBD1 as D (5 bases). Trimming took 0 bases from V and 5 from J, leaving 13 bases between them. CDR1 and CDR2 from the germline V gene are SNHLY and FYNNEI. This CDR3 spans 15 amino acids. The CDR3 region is CASSEALGLVETQYF. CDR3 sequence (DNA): TGTGCCAGCAGTGAAGCCCTGGGGCTAGTGGAGACCCAGTACTTC.

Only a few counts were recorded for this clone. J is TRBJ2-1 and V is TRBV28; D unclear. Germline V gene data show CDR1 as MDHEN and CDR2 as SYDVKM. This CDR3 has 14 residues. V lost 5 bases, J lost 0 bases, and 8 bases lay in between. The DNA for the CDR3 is TGTGCCAGCAGTCTCTCGAGCTCCTACAATGAGCAGTTCTTC. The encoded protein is CASSLSSSYNEQFF.

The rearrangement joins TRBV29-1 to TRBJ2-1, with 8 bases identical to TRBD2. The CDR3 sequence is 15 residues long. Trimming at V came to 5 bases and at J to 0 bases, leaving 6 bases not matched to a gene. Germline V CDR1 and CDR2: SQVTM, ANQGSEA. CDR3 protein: CSVRPTSGSYNEQFF. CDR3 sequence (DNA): TGCAGCGTTCGCCCCACTAGCGGCTCCTACAATGAGCAGTTCTTC.

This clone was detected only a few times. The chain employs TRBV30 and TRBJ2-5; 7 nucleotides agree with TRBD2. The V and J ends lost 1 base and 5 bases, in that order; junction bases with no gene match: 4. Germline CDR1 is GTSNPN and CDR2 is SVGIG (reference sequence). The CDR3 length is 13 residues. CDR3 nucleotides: TGTGCCTGGAGTGGCCCGCGGGGGGAGACCCAGTACTTC. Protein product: CAWSGPRGETQYF.

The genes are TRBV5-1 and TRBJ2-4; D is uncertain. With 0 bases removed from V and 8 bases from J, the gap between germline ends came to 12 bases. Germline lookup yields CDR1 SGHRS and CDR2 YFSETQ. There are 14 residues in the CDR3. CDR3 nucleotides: TGCGCCAGCAGCTTGGGGACGGCGATGGACATTCAGTACTTC. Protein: CASSLGTAMDIQYF.